This record concerns one T cell receptor (beta chain) sequence. Its antigen is still unknown. A much larger clonotype is one base distant, so this may be a read error. The data belong to a study of regulatory T cells in long-lasting Graves disease. The CDR3 extends over 11 amino acids. General observations from the study: TRBV28 was favored in persistent disease, as were TRBJ1-2 and TRBJ2-5.

Arm-PCR of CDR3 regions with iRepertoire HTBI primers generated TCR beta libraries. Study processing details: Analysis of the samples identified 50 to 65 TRBV and about 14 TRBJ segments. One entry per CDR3 protein results from TCRdb running MiXCR on the multiplex PCR reads. These V and J calls rely on TCRdb rather than the paper's analysis. The sample lists a few hundred thousand distinct CDR3 sequences, about 12% occurring once. Time point here: newly diagnosed GD, antithyroid drugs for less than 3 months. PBMC RNA was the source of the TCR library. This sample was shared with a second study, whose subject was T cells in Graves' hyperthyroidism and ophthalmopathy.

Sequencing was performed on peripheral blood mononuclear cells (PBMCs), taken at new diagnosis, from a patient treated with antithyroid drugs. This clonotype was obtained from a young woman with Graves disease. The chain joins TRBV12-3 or TRBV12-4 to TRBJ1-1; D is unclear. In nucleotides, the CDR3 is TGTGCCAGCAGAGGGAACGCTGAAGCTTTCTTT. Amino acids: CASRGNAEAFF.